This TCR beta chain was profiled in a study of blood T cell repertoires in COVID-19. Across the whole study: Acute and convalescent COVID-19 samples came from the United States, Italy and Spain. T cells, B-cell-depleted T cells, or PBMCs supplied cDNA or gDNA.

Per the original data handling: Amplifying reference gene primers gave estimates of nucleated cell counts. Sequenced by immunoSEQ multiplex PCR; TCRdb stores in-frame clones only, minus some. Clone size and V and J calls were adopted from that table, with D and trimming inferred from the DNA. This sample has approximately 240,000 clones; under 90% occur once, and the top ten carry 4.5% to 5.5%. The V gene's germline CDR1 is SGHNT and CDR2 YYREEE (reference sequence). This CDR3 comprises 15 residues. J was trimmed by 3 bases and V by 4 bases; bases with no gene match: 4. The origin of this receptor is a woman aged 60-75 years who had recovered from COVID-19. Material for sequencing was peripheral blood. The chain links TRBV5-4 to TRBJ1-6, with 7 bases aligning to TRBD1. The CDR3 is CASSRGTVYNSPLHF. In nucleotides, the CDR3 is TGTGCCAGCAGCCGCGGGACAGTCTATAATTCACCCCTCCACTTT.